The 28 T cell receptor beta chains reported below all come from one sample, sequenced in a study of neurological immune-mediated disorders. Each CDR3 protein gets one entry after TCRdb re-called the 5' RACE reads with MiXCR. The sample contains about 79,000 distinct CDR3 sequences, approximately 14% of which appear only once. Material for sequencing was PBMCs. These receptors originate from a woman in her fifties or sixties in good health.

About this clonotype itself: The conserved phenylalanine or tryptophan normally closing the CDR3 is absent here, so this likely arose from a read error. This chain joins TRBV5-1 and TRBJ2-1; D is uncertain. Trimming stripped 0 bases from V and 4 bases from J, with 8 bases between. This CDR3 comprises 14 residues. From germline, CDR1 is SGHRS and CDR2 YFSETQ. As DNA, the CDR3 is TGCGCCAGCAGCTTGGCCGATGGATACAATGAGCAGTTCTTA. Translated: CASSLADGYNEQFL.

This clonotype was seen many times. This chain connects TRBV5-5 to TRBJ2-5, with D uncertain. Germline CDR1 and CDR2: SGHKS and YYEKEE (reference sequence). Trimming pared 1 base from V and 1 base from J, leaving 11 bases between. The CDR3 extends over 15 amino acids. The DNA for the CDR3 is TGTGCCAGCAGCTTGCCATGGGCAGTCCAAGAGACCCAGTACTTC. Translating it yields CASSLPWAVQETQYF.

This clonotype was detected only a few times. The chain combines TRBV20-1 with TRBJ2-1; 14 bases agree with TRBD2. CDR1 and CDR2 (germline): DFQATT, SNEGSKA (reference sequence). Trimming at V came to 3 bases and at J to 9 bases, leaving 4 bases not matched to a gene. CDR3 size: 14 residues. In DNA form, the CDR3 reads TGCAGTGCTAGGGGGACTAGCGGGAGAACTGAGCAGTTCTTC. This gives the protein CSARGTSGRTEQFF.

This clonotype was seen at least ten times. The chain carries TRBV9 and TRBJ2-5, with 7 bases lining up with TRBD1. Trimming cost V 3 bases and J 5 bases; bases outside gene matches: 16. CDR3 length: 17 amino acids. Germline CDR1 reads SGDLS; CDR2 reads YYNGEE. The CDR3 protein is CASSENTGTDIGETQYF. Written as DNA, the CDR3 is TGTGCCAGCAGCGAGAATACCGGGACAGACATTGGGGAGACCCAGTACTTC.

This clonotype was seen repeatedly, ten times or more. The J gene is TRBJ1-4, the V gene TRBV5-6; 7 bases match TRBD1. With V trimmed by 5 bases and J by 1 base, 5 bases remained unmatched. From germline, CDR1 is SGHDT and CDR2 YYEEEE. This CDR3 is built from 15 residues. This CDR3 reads CASSTQGGTNEKLFF. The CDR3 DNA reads TGTGCCAGCAGTACCCAGGGGGGAACTAATGAAAAACTGTTTTTT.

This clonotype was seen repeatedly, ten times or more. The CDR3 region is CSAYSSGARNEQFF. CDR3 DNA: TGCAGTGCTTATTCTAGCGGAGCACGGAATGAGCAGTTCTTC. This rearrangement joins TRBV20-1 to TRBJ2-1; TRBD2 matches 7 bases. Losses at the gene ends were 5 bases for V and 7 bases for J; bases not matched to a gene: 11. The CDR3 runs to 14 residues. Germline values: CDR1 DFQATT, CDR2 SNEGSKA (reference sequence).

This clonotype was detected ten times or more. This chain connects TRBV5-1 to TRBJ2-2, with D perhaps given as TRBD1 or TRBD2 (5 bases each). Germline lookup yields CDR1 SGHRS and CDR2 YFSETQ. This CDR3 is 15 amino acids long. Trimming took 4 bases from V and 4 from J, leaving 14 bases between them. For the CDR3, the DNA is TGCGCCAGCAGCGTATCCGGGACCCCCACCGGGGAGCTGTTTTTT. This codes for CASSVSGTPTGELFF.

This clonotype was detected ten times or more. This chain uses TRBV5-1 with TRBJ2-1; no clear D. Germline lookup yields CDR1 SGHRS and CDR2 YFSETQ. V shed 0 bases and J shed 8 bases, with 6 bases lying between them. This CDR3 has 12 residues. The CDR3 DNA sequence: TGCGCCAGCAGCTTGGGAACCCATGAGCAGTTCTTC. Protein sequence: CASSLGTHEQFF.

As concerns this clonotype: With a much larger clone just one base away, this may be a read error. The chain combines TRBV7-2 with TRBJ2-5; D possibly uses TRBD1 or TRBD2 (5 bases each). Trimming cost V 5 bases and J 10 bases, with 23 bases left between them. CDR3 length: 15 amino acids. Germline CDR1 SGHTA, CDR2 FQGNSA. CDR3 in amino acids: CASSPTGTVQGIQYF. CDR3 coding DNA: TGTGCCAGCAGCCCTACTGGGACCGTGCAAGGAATCCAGTACTTC. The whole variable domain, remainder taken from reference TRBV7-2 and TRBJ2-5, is GAGVSQSPSNKVTEKGKDVELRCDPISGHTALYWYRQSLGQGLEFLIYFQGNSAPDKSGLPSDRFSAERTGGSVSTLTIQRTQQEDSAVYLCASSPTGTVQGIQYFGPGTRLLVL.

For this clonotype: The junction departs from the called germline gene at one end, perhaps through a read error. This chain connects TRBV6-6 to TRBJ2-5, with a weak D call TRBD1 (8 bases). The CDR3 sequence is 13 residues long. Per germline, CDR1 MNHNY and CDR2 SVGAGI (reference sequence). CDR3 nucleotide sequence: TGTGCCAGCAGTTCCGACAGGGGAGGGACCGAGTACTTC. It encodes CASSSDRGGTEYF.

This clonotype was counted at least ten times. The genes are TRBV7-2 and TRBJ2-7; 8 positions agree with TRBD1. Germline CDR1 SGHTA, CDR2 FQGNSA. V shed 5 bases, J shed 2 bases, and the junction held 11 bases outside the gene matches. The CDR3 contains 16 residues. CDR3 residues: CASSLRDRQNTYEQYF. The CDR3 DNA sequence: TGTGCCAGCAGCCTCCGGGACAGGCAAAATACCTACGAGCAGTACTTC.

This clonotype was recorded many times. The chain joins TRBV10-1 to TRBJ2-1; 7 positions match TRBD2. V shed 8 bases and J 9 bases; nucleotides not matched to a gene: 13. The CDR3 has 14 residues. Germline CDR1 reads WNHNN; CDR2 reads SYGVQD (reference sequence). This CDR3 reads CASGRGTAQGEQFF. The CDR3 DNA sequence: TGCGCCAGCGGGAGGGGAACTGCCCAGGGTGAGCAGTTCTTC.

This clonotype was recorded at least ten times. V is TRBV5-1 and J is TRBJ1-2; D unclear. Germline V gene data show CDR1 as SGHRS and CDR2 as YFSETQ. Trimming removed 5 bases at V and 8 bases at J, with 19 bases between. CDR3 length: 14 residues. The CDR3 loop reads CASRSEPFVRGYTF. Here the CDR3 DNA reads TGCGCCAGCAGATCGGAGCCCTTCGTCCGCGGCTACACCTTC.

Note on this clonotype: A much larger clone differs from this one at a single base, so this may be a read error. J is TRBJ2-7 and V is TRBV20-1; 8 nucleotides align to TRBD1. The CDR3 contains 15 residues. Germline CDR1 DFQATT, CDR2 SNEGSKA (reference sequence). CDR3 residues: CSARDPGTGSCEQYF. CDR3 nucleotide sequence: TGCAGTGCTAGAGATCCCGGGACAGGCTCCTGCGAGCAGTACTTC.

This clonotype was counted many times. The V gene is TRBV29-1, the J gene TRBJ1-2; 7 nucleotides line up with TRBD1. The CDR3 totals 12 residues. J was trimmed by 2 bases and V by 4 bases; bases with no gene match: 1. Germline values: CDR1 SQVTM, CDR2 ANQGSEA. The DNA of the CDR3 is TGCAGCGTTGGGGGACAGAACTATGGCTACACCTTC. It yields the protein CSVGGQNYGYTF.

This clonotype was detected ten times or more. Here the CDR3 reads CASSTRQGYNQPQHF. CDR3 sequence (DNA): TGTGCCAGCAGTACCCGACAGGGGTACAATCAGCCCCAGCATTTT. The V and J genes are TRBV12-3 or TRBV12-4 and TRBJ1-5; TRBD1 matches at 8 bases. V was clipped by 5 bases and J by 3 bases; unmatched bases: 6. The CDR3 covers 15 residues.

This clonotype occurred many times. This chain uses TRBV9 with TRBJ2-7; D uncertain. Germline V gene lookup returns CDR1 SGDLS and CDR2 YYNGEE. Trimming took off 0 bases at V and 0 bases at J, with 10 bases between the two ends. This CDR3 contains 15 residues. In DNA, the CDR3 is TGTGCCAGCAGCGTAGGTCCGGGCAGCTCCTACGAGCAGTACTTC. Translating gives CASSVGPGSSYEQYF. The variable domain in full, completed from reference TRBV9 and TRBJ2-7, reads DSGVTQTPKHLITATGQRVTLRCSPRSGDLSVYWYQQSLDQGLQFLIQYYNGEERAKGNILERFSAQQFPDLHSELNLSSLELGDSALYFCASSVGPGSSYEQYFGPGTRLTVT.

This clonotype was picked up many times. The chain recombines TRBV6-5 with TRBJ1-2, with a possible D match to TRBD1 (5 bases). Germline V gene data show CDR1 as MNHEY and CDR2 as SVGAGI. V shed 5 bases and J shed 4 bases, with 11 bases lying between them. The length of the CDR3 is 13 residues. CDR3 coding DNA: TGTGCCAGCAGTCAGGGCATTAGCTATGGCTACACCTTC. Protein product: CASSQGISYGYTF.

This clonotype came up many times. In nucleotides, the CDR3 is TGCAGTGCTAGAAGGACAGGGCGGGAGACCCAGTACTTC. Encoded protein: CSARRTGRETQYF. V and J are TRBV20-1 and TRBJ2-5, with 8 bases matching TRBD1. V trimming: 2 bases; J trimming: 5 bases; junction bases outside the gene matches: 4. Germline-derived CDR1 and CDR2 are DFQATT and SNEGSKA (reference sequence). The CDR3 length is 13 residues.

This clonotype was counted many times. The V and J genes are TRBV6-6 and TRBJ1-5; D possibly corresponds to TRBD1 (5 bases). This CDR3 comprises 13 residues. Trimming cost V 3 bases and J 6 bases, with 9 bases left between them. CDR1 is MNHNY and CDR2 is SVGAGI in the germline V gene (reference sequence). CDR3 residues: CASSYGAAQPQHF. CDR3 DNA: TGTGCCAGCAGTTATGGGGCTGCTCAGCCCCAGCATTTT.

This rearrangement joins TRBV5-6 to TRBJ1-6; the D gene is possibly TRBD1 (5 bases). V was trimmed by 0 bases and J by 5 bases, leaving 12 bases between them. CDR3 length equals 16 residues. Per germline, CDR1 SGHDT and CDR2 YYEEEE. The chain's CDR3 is CASSLAGGVNNSPLHF. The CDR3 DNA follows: TGTGCCAGCAGCTTGGCGGGGGGGGTGAATAATTCACCCCTCCACTTT. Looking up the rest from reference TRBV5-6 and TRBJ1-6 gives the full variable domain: DAGVTQSPTHLIKTRGQQVTLRCSPKSGHDTVSWYQQALGQGPQFIFQYYEEEERQRGNFPDRFSGHQFPNYSSELNVNALLLGDSALYLCASSLAGGVNNSPLHFGNGTRLTVT.

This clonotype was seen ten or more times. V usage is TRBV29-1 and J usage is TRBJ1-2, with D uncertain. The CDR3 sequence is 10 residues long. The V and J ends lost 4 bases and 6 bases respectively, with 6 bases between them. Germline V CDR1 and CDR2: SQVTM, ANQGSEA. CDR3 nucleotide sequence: TGCAGCGTTGCCGAGAATGGCTACACCTTC. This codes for CSVAENGYTF.

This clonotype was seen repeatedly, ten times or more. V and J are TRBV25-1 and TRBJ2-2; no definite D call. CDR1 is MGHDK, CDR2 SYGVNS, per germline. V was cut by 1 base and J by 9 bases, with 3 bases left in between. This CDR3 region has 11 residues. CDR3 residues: CASSEWWELFF. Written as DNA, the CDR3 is TGTGCCAGCAGTGAATGGTGGGAGCTGTTTTTT.

CDR3 sequence (DNA): TGTGCCAGCCGGGGCTTTAGACGAGGGAACACCGGGGAGCTGTTTTTT. Its protein is CASRGFRRGNTGELFF. The rearrangement uses TRBV27 and TRBJ2-2, with D tentatively TRBD1 or TRBD2 (5 bases each). V was shortened by 8 bases and J by 1 base, with 17 bases between the two germline ends. This CDR3 contains 16 residues. In germline, CDR1 is MNHEY, CDR2 SMNVEV (reference sequence).

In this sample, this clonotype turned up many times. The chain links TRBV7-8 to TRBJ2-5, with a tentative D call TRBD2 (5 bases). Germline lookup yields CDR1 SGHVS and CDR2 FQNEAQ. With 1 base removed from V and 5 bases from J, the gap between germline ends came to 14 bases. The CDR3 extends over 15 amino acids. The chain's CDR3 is CASSLDRPERETQYF. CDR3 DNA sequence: TGTGCCAGCAGCTTAGACCGCCCTGAGCGGGAGACCCAGTACTTC. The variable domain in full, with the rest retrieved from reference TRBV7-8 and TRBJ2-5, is GAGVSQSPRYKVAKRGQDVALRCDPISGHVSLFWYQQALGQGPEFLTYFQNEAQLDKSGLPSDRFFAERPEGSVSTLKIQRTQQEDSAVYLCASSLDRPERETQYFGPGTRLLVL.

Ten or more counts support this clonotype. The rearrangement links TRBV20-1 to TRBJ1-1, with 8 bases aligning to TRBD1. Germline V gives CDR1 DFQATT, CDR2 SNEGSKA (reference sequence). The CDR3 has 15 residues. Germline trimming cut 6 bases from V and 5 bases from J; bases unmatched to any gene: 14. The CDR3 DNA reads TGCAGTGCCCCGCCCCGGACAGGGATCAGGACTGAAGCTTTCTTT. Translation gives CSAPPRTGIRTEAFF.

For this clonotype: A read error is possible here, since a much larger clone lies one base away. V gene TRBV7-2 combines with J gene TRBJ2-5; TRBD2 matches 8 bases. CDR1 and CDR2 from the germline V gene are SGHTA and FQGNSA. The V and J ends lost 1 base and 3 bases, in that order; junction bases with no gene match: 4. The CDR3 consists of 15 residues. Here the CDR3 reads CASSLVGLAKETQYF. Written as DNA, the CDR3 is TGTGCCAGCAGCTTAGTCGGACTAGCTAAAGAGACCCAGTACTTC.

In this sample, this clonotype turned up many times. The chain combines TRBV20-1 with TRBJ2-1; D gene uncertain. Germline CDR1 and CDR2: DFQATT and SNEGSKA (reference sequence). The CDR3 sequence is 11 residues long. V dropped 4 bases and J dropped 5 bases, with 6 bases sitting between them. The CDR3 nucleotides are TGCAGTGCTAAGCCGAACAATGAGCAGTTCTTC. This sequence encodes CSAKPNNEQFF.